These T cell receptor beta chains were read from a single sample in a study of blood T cell repertoires in COVID-19. Generated by immunoSEQ multiplex PCR, the TCRdb table keeps only in-frame clones and is missing some. The table includes 250,000 to 300,000 clones, roughly 90% detected once. The source material was peripheral blood. These receptors all come from a woman in her 70s with COVID-19, enrolled during active disease. CDR3s include the opening cysteine and the closing phenylalanine or tryptophan. The D gene is left open where the match is weak. The size entry is marked missing in some rows and otherwise reads once, few, many or a size class.

v_gene	j_gene	d_gene	abundance	CDR3nt	CDR3aa
TRBV30	TRBJ1-2	TRBD1	NA	TGTGCCTGGAGCAGGGGGCGACGGGGCTACACCTTC	CAWSRGRRGYTF
TRBV7-3	TRBJ1-6	TRBD1	NA	TGTGCCAGCAGCCGACAGGGCTATAATTCACCCCTCCACTTT	CASSRQGYNSPLHF
TRBV30	TRBJ1-2	TRBD1	NA	TGTGCCTGTGACAGGGTTTCATTCCAGGGCTACACCTTC	CACDRVSFQGYTF
TRBV6-4	TRBJ2-1	TRBD2	NA	TGTGCCAGCAGTGACAAGGCTAGCGGGGGGGGTAAGCAGTTCTTC	CASSDKASGGGKQFF
TRBV10-3	TRBJ2-1	TRBD2	NA	TGTGCCATCGCCGGGACTAGCGGGGTCGAGCAGTTCTTC	CAIAGTSGVEQFF
TRBV2	TRBJ2-1	NA	NA	TGTGCCAGCAGTGTGTCACAGCAGGTCGAGCAGTTCTTC	CASSVSQQVEQFF
TRBV6-2/TRBV6-3	TRBJ1-2	TRBD1	NA	TGTGCCAGCAGCCAGGACGGACAGGGGAGAGATGGCTACACCTTC	CASSQDGQGRDGYTF
TRBV7-8	TRBJ1-1	NA	NA	TGTGCCAGCAGCTTAGCGGGGGAGGTTGCTGAAGCTTTCTTT	CASSLAGEVAEAFF
TRBV19	TRBJ1-2	NA	NA	TGTGCCAGTAGTATACAGGGAAGGGACTATGGCTACACCTTC	CASSIQGRDYGYTF
TRBV14	TRBJ2-7	NA	NA	TGTGCCAGCAGCCAAGTTGACACCTCCTACGAGCAGTACTTC	CASSQVDTSYEQYF
TRBV27	TRBJ1-2	NA	NA	TGTGCCAGCAGTACGGAGGAGGGTGGCTACACCTTC	CASSTEEGGYTF
TRBV5-6	TRBJ1-2	NA	NA	TGTGCCAGCACACCTCGTTTCCAGGACTATGGCTACACCTTC	CASTPRFQDYGYTF
TRBV18	TRBJ1-1	TRBD1	once	TGTGCCAGCATGACAGGGATGGACACTGAAGCTTTCTTT	CASMTGMDTEAFF
TRBV7-9	TRBJ2-5	NA	NA	TGTGCCAGCAGCTTAGCGGAGGGAAGCACCCGGGGAGGAGAGACCCAGTACTTC	CASSLAEGSTRGGETQYF
TRBV9	TRBJ1-2	NA	NA	TGTGCCAGCAGTCAGGGCACGAGTAACTATGGCTACACCTTC	CASSQGTSNYGYTF
TRBV5-4	TRBJ2-7	TRBD1	few	TGTGCCAGCAGCTCGGGACAGGATAACTACGAGCAGTACTTC	CASSSGQDNYEQYF
TRBV5-8	TRBJ1-1	NA	NA	TGTGCCAGCAGCTTGGTCGTCAGGGCCACTGAAGCTTTCTTT	CASSLVVRATEAFF
TRBV28	TRBJ1-5	NA	NA	TGTGCCAGCAGTTTAGCCAGGTCCAATCAGCCCCAGCATTTT	CASSLARSNQPQHF
TRBV5-6	TRBJ2-7	NA	NA	TGTGCCAGCAGCTTTCTGACGGTGGGGGGTGAGCAGTACTTC	CASSFLTVGGEQYF
TRBV20-1	TRBJ2-3	NA	NA	TGCAGTGCTAGTAGCGGAAACACAGATACGCAGTATTTT	CSASSGNTDTQYF
TRBV4-3	TRBJ2-7	NA	NA	TGCGCCAGCAGCCAAGTTGGGGGGAGTGAGCAGTACTTC	CASSQVGGSEQYF
TRBV28	TRBJ1-4	NA	NA	TGTGCCAGCAATGGGGGGTTGGGTGAAAAACTGTTTTTT	CASNGGLGEKLFF
TRBV30	TRBJ1-1	TRBD1	NA	TGTGCCTGGACCCCAGGGGGGCGATTCAACACTGAAGCTTTCTTT	CAWTPGGRFNTEAFF
TRBV7-2	TRBJ2-7	NA	NA	TGTGCCAGCAGCTTAGCTTTTGGGGTAAGGGGTTCCTACGAGCAGTACTTC	CASSLAFGVRGSYEQYF
TRBV5-1	TRBJ2-1	TRBD1	NA	TGCGCCAGCAGCTTGAGTTATGGGACAGCTTACAATGAGCAGTTCTTC	CASSLSYGTAYNEQFF
TRBV19	TRBJ1-1	NA	NA	TGTGCCAGTAGTCAGAAGAACACTGAAGCTTTCTTT	CASSQKNTEAFF
TRBV19	TRBJ2-7	NA	NA	TGTGCCAGTAGTATCGTGGCAGACTACGAGCAGTACTTC	CASSIVADYEQYF
TRBV27	TRBJ1-5	TRBD1	NA	TGTGCCAGCAGTTTATCGTCGACAGGGAACAATCAGCCCCAGCATTTT	CASSLSSTGNNQPQHF
TRBV29-1	TRBJ1-2	NA	NA	TGCAGCGTTGAAGATAGGGGCGGCCAGAGCTATGGCTACACCTTC	CSVEDRGGQSYGYTF
TRBV5-1	TRBJ2-1	TRBD1	NA	TGCGCCAGCAGCTTAGGACAGGGCCACAATGAGCAGTTCTTC	CASSLGQGHNEQFF
TRBV5-6	TRBJ2-7	NA	NA	TGTGCCAGCAGCCGCTACGACGGAGCCTACGAGCAGTACTTC	CASSRYDGAYEQYF
TRBV6-5	TRBJ2-2	NA	NA	TGTGCCAGCAGCACGGGGGGGGAGCTGTTTTTT	CASSTGGELFF
TRBV5-6	TRBJ2-5	NA	NA	TGTGCCAGCGGGGGGGCTGAGGAGACCCAGTACTTC	CASGGAEETQYF
TRBV5-5	TRBJ1-1	NA	NA	TGTGCCAGCAGCTTCTTGGCGGGGCAGGAGACTGAAGCTTTCTTT	CASSFLAGQETEAFF
TRBV7-8	TRBJ1-5	NA	NA	TGTGCCAGCAGCCAAGGACACCCGATTAGCAATCAGCCCCAGCATTTT	CASSQGHPISNQPQHF
TRBV19	TRBJ1-5	NA	NA	TGTGCCAGTAGTCTCCGGGACATAAATCTGCCCCAGCATTTT	CASSLRDINLPQHF
TRBV2	TRBJ1-1	NA	NA	TGTGCCAGATACAGGCTCTTGAACACTGAAGCTTTCTTT	CARYRLLNTEAFF
TRBV24-1	TRBJ1-2	NA	few	TGTGCCACCAGTGATTTGGGCAGCGACTATGGCTACACCTTC	CATSDLGSDYGYTF
TRBV5-6	TRBJ2-1	TRBD2	once	TGTGCCAGCCGCTCCGTAGCGGGTTTGGATGAGCAGTTCTTC	CASRSVAGLDEQFF
TRBV10-3	TRBJ2-5	NA	once	TGTGCCATCAGTGACCCGCCAAAAGCCCAAGAGACCCAGTACTTC	CAISDPPKAQETQYF
TRBV2	TRBJ2-1	TRBD2	NA	TGTGCCAGCAGTGAAATGACTAGCGACGATGAGCAGTTCTTC	CASSEMTSDDEQFF
TRBV9	TRBJ2-3	NA	NA	TGTGCCAGCAGCGTAAGGAGCGGCCCTGGCACAGATACGCAGTATTTT	CASSVRSGPGTDTQYF
TRBV12-3/TRBV12-4	TRBJ1-2	NA	once	TGTGCCAGCAGCCTGCGGGGCCGGGATGGCTACACCTTC	CASSLRGRDGYTF
TRBV5-1	TRBJ2-2	NA	NA	TGCGCCAGCAGCTTGGAATTAGGGCAGGGGAATACCGGGGAGCTGTTTTTT	CASSLELGQGNTGELFF
TRBV20-1	TRBJ1-2	NA	once	TGCAGTGCTAGTGAGCACCCACGGGGCTACACCTTC	CSASEHPRGYTF
TRBV3-1/TRBV3-2	TRBJ1-2	TRBD1	few	TGTGCCAGCAGCCCTAGGGACAGGGGTGGCTACACCTTC	CASSPRDRGGYTF
TRBV24-1	TRBJ1-2	TRBD1	NA	TGTGCCACCAGTGACCCCGGGACAGGGGGCGGTGGCTACACCTTC	CATSDPGTGGGGYTF
TRBV10-3	TRBJ1-2	NA	NA	TGTGCCACCCTGACCGGGATCTATGGCTACACCTTC	CATLTGIYGYTF
TRBV6-5	TRBJ2-5	TRBD1	NA	TGTGCCAGCAGCCTCGACAGGGAAGAGACCCAGTACTTC	CASSLDREETQYF
TRBV7-9	TRBJ1-5	TRBD1	NA	TGTGCCAGCAGCTTAGTTGCAGGGGGCGAGCGCAATCAGCCCCAGCATTTT	CASSLVAGGERNQPQHF
TRBV24-1	TRBJ2-7	NA	NA	TGTGCCACCAGTGATCGATCGATGGGCAACTACGAGCAGTACTTC	CATSDRSMGNYEQYF
TRBV28	TRBJ1-1	NA	NA	TGTGCCAGCACCGGGTACACTGAAGCTTTCTTT	CASTGYTEAFF
TRBV3-1/TRBV3-2	TRBJ1-3	TRBD1	NA	TGTGCCAGCAGCCAAGAGGACAGGGGGCCATATCCCTCTGGAAACACCATATATTTT	CASSQEDRGPYPSGNTIYF
TRBV5-6	TRBJ2-1	TRBD1	few	TGTGCCAGCAGCTTGGATGGGGGACAGGGAAATGAGCAGTTCTTC	CASSLDGGQGNEQFF
TRBV5-4	TRBJ1-2	TRBD1	NA	TGTGCCAGCAGCTTGGGACAGGGGGCATTGAGCGGCTACACCTTC	CASSLGQGALSGYTF
TRBV6-6	TRBJ1-5	TRBD1	NA	TGTGCCAGCCATACAGGGGGCGGTTTTAGCAATCAGCCCCAGCATTTT	CASHTGGGFSNQPQHF
TRBV7-2	TRBJ2-3	NA	once	TGTGCCAGCAGCTCCCACCACCAGCAGGGTACGCAGTATTTT	CASSSHHQQGTQYF